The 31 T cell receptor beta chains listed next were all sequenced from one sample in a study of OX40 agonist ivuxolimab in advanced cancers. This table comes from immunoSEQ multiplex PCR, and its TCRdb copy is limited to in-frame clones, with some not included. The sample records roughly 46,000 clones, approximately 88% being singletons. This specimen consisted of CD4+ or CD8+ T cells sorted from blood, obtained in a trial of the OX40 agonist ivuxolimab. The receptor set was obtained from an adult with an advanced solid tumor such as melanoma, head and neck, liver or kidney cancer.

CDR3 in DNA: TGCGCCAGCAGCCAAAGAAGCTTCAATTCAGATACGCAGTATTTT. As protein: CASSQRSFNSDTQYF. V is TRBV4-1 and J is TRBJ2-3; no definite D call. The CDR3 has 15 residues. Germline CDR1 reads MGHRA; CDR2 reads YSYEKL. V was shortened by 2 bases and J by 4 bases, with 13 bases between the two germline ends.

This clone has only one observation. The CDR3 DNA reads TGTGCCACCAGCAGAGCCAATAATTCACCCCTCCACTTT. Its protein is CATSRANNSPLHF. V is TRBV15 and J is TRBJ1-6; unclear D gene. Per germline, CDR1 LNHNV and CDR2 YYDKDF (reference sequence). The CDR3 is 13 amino acids. The V gene lost 1 base and the J gene lost 5 bases, with 3 bases spanning the gap.

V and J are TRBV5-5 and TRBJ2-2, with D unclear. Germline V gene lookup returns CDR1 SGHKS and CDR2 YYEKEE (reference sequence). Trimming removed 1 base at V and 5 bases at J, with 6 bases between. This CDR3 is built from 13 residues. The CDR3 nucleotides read TGTGCCAGCAGCTTGAGTTTTACCGGGGAGCTGTTTTTT. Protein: CASSLSFTGELFF.

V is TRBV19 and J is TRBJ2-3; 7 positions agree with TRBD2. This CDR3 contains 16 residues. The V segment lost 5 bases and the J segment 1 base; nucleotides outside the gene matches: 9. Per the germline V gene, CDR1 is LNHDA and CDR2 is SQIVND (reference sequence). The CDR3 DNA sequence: TGTGCCAGTAGTCAATATAGCGGGTTAGGCACAGATACGCAGTATTTT. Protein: CASSQYSGLGTDTQYF.

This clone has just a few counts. Here the CDR3 DNA reads TGTGCCAGCAGCAGCCGGGACAGGGACTATCTTGGCTATGGCTACACCTTC. This encodes CASSSRDRDYLGYGYTF. V is TRBV7-9 and J is TRBJ1-2; 9 nucleotides match TRBD1. The germline CDR1 and CDR2 sequences are SEHNR and FQNEAQ (reference sequence). The CDR3 consists of 17 residues. With 5 bases clipped from V and 4 bases from J, the junction kept 14 bases outside the gene matches.

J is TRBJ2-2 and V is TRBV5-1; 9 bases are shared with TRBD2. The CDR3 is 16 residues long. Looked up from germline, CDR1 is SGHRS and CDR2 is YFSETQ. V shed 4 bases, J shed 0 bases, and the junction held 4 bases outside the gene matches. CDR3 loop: CASSASGGPNTGELFF. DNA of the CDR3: TGCGCCAGCAGCGCGAGCGGGGGGCCGAACACCGGGGAGCTGTTTTTT.

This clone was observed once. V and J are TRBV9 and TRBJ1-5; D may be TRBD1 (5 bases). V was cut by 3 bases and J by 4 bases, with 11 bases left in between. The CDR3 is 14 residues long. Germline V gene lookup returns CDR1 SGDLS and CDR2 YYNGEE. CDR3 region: CASSGSGRNQPQHF. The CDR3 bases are TGTGCCAGCAGCGGATCGGGGCGGAATCAGCCCCAGCATTTT.

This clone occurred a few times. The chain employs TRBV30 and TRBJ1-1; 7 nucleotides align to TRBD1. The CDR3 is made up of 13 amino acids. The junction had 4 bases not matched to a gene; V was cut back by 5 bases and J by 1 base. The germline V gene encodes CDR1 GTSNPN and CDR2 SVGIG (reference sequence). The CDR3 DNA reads TGTGCCTGGCTGGGACAGCAGAACACTGAAGCTTTCTTT. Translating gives CAWLGQQNTEAFF. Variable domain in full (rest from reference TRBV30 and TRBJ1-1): SQTIHQWPATLVQPVGSPLSLECTVEGTSNPNLYWYRQAAGRGLQLLFYSVGIGQISSEVPQNLSASRPQDRQFILSSKKLLLSDSGFYLCAWLGQQNTEAFFGQGTRLTVV.

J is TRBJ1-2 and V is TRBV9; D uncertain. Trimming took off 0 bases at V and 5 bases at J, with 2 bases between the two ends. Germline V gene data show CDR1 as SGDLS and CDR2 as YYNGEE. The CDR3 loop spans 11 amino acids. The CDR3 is CASSVVYGYTF. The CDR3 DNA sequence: TGTGCCAGCAGCGTAGTGTATGGCTACACCTTC.

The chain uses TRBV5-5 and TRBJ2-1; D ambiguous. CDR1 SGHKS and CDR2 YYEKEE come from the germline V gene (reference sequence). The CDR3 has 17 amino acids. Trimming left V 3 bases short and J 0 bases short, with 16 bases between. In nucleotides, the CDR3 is TGTGCCAGCAGCTCCGGGTCGTTGGTCAGCTCCTACAATGAGCAGTTCTTC. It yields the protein CASSSGSLVSSYNEQFF.

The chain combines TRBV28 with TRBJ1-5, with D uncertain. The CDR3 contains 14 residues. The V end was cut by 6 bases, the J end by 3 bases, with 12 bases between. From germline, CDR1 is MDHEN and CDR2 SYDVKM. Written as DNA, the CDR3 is TGTGCCAGCAGCCCCTTGGCCTTCAATCAGCCCCAGCATTTT. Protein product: CASSPLAFNQPQHF.

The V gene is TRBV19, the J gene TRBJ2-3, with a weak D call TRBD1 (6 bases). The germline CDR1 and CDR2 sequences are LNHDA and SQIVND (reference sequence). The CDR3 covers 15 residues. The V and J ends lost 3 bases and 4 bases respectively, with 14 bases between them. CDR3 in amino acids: CASSIGAGAADTQYF. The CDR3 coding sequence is TGTGCCAGTAGTATTGGGGCAGGGGCTGCAGATACGCAGTATTTT.

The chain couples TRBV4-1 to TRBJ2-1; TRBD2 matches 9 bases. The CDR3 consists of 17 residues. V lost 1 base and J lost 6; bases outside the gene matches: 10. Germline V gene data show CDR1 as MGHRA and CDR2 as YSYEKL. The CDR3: CASSQGASGKRGNEQFF. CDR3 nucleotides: TGCGCCAGCAGCCAAGGGGCTAGCGGGAAGCGAGGCAATGAGCAGTTCTTC.

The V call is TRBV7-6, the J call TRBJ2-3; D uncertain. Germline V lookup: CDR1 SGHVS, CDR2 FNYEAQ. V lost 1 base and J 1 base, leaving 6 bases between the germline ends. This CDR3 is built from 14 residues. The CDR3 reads CASSLGQGTDTQYF. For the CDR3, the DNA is TGTGCCAGCAGCTTAGGGCAGGGCACAGATACGCAGTATTTT.

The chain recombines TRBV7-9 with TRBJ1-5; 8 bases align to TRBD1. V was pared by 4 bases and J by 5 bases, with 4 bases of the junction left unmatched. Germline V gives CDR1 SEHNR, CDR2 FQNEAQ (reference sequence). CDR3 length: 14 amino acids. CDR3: CASSSQGAHQPQHF. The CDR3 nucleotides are TGTGCCAGCAGCTCCCAGGGGGCCCATCAGCCCCAGCATTTT.

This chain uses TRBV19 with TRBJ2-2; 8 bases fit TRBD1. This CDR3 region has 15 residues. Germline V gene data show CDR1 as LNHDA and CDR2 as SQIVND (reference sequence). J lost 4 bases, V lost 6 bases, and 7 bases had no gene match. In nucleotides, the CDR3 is TGTGCCAGTAGGCAGGGGGCGCACGGCACCGGGGAGCTGTTTTTT. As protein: CASRQGAHGTGELFF. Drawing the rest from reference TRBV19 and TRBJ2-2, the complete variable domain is DGGITQSPKYLFRKEGQNVTLSCEQNLNHDAMYWYRQDPGQGLRLIYYSQIVNDFQKGDIAEGYSVSREKKESFPLTVTSAQKNPTAFYLCASRQGAHGTGELFFGEGSRLTVL.

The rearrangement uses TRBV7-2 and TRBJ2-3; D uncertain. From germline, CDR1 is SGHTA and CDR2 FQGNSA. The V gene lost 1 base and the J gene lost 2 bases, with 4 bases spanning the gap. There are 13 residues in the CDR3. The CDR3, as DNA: TGTGCCAGCAGCTTAGGTCCCACAGATACGCAGTATTTT. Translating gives CASSLGPTDTQYF. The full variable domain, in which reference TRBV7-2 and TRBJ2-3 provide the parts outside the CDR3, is GAGVSQSPSNKVTEKGKDVELRCDPISGHTALYWYRQSLGQGLEFLIYFQGNSAPDKSGLPSDRFSAERTGGSVSTLTIQRTQQEDSAVYLCASSLGPTDTQYFGPGTRLTVL.

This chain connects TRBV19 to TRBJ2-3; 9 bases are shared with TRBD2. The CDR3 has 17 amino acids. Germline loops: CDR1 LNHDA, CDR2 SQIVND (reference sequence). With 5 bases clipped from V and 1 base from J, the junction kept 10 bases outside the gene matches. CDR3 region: CASSSAGGPWRTDTQYF. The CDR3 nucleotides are TGTGCCAGTAGTTCGGCGGGAGGGCCATGGCGCACAGATACGCAGTATTTT.

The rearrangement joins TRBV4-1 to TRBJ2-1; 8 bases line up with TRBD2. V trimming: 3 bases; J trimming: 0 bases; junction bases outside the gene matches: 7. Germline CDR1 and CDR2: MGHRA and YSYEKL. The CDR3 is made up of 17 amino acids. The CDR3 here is CASSHGAGGPSYNEQFF. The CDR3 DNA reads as TGCGCCAGCAGCCACGGGGCGGGAGGCCCCTCCTACAATGAGCAGTTCTTC.

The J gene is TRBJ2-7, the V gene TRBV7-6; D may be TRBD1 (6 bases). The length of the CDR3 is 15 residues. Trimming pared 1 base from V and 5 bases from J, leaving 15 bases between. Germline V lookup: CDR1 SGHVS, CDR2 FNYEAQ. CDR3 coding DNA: TGTGCCAGCAGCTTAGGGACAGCCGCTCAGCACGAGCAGTACTTC. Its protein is CASSLGTAAQHEQYF.

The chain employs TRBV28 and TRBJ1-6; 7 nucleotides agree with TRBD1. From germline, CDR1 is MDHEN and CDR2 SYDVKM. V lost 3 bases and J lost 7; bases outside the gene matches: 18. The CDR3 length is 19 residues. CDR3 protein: CASSFPLGGRSTGNSPLHF. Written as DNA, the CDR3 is TGTGCCAGCAGTTTCCCCCTAGGGGGCCGGTCGACGGGGAATTCACCCCTCCACTTT.

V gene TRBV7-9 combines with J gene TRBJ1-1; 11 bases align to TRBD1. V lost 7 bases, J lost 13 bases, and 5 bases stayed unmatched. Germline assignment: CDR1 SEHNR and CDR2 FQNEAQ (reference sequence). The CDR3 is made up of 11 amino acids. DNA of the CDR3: TGTGCCAGCACCTCTGGGACAGGGGGTTTCTTT. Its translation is CASTSGTGGFF.

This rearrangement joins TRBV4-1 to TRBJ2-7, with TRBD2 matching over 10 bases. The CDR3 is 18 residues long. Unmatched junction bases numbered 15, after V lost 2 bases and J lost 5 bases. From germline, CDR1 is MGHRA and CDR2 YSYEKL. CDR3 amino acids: CASSQRTSGPISSDEQYF. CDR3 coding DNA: TGCGCCAGCAGCCAAAGGACTAGCGGACCTATTTCATCGGACGAGCAGTACTTC.

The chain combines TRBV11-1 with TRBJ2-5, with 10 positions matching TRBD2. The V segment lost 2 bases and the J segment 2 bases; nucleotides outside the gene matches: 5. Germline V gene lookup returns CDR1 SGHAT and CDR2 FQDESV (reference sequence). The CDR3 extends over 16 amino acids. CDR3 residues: CASSLYLAGEQETQYF. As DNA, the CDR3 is TGTGCCAGCAGCTTATACCTAGCGGGGGAACAAGAGACCCAGTACTTC. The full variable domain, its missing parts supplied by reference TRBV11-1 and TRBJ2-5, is EAEVAQSPRYKITEKSQAVAFWCDPISGHATLYWYRQILGQGPELLVQFQDESVVDDSQLPKDRFSAERLKGVDSTLKIQPAELGDSAMYLCASSLYLAGEQETQYFGPGTRLLVL.

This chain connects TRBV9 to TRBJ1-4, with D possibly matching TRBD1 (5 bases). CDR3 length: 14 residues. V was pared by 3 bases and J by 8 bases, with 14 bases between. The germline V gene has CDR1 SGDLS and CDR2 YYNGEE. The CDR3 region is CASSAGLGEEKLFF. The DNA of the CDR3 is TGTGCCAGCAGCGCAGGGTTGGGGGAGGAAAAACTGTTTTTT.

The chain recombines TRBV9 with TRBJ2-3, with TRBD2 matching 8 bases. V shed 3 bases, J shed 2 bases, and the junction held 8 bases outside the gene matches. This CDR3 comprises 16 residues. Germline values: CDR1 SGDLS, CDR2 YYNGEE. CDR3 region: CASSGRRGGPTDTQYF. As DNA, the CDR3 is TGTGCCAGCAGCGGGCGTCGCGGGGGGCCCACAGATACGCAGTATTTT.

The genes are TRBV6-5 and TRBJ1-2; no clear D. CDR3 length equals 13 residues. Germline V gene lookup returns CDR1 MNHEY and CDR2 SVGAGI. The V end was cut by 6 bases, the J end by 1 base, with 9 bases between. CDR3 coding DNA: TGTGCCAGCAGCCTCACAGATAACTATGGCTACACCTTC. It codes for CASSLTDNYGYTF.

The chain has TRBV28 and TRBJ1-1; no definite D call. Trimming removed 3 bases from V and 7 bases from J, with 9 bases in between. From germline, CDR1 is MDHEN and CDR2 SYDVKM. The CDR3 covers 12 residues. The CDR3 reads CASSFGWDEAFF. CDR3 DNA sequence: TGTGCCAGCAGTTTTGGCTGGGATGAAGCTTTCTTT.

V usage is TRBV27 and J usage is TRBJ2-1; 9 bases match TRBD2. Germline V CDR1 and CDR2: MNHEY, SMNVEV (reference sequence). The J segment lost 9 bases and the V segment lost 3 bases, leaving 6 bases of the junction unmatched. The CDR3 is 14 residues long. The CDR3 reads CASSLAGGLGEQFF. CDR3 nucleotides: TGTGCCAGCAGTTTGGCGGGGGGGCTTGGTGAGCAGTTCTTC.

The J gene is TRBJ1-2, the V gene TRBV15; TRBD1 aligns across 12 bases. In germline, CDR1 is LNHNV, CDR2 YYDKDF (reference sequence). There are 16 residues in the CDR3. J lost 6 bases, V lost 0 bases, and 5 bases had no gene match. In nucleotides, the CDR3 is TGTGCCACCAGCAGAGATGGGACAGGGGGCGCGAATGGCTACACCTTC. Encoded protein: CATSRDGTGGANGYTF.

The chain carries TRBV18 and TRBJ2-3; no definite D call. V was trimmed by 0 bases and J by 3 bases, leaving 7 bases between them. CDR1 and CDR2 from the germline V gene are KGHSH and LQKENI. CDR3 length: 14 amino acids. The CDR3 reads CASSPPTKTDTQYF. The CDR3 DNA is TGTGCCAGCTCACCACCGACGAAAACAGATACGCAGTATTTT.